This T cell receptor beta chain originates from a study of blood T cell repertoires in COVID-19. Overall study context: COVID-19 samples from acute and convalescent phases originated in the United States, Italy and Spain. Sources were T cells, B-cell-depleted T cells, or PBMCs; the material itself was cDNA or gDNA.

The authors' processing: Estimated nucleated cell counts came from reference gene primer amplification. The table came from immunoSEQ multiplex PCR; TCRdb's copy has only in-frame clones and leaves some out. V and J calls and clone size come straight from that table; D and trimming were deduced from the DNA. The repertoire holds about 250,000 clones, with about four fifths as singletons. The CDR3 loop spans 15 amino acids. The germline V gene has CDR1 SGHVS and CDR2 FNYEAQ. Trimming took 5 bases from V and 2 from J; bases not matched to a gene: 5. This sequence was found in an elderly man with acute or convalescent COVID-19. V usage is TRBV7-6 and J usage is TRBJ2-7, with 11 bases lining up with TRBD2. The sequencing sample was made of peripheral blood. The CDR3 is CASSLLSGRAYEQYF. CDR3 DNA: TGTGCCAGCAGCCTCCTTAGCGGGAGGGCCTACGAGCAGTACTTC.